Included here is one T cell receptor beta chain sequence, with context. The sample is drawn from a study of radiation and T cells in renal cell carcinoma. V shed 3 bases and J shed 2 bases, with 14 bases lying between them. The CDR3 loop spans 16 amino acids. Germline-derived CDR1 and CDR2 are LNHDA and SQIVND (reference sequence). Produced via immunoSEQ multiplex PCR; TCRdb's table is partial and in-frame only. This sample has some 76,000 clones, with roughly 80% found just once. Documented time point: blood 2 weeks post-SBRT. Treatment noted: 15 Gy SBRT to primary tumor, nephrectomy 4 weeks later. The material was blood, obtained from a patient whose treatment included radiotherapy and nephrectomy. This clonotype was sampled from a man aged 55 to 70 with renal cell carcinoma. The chain has TRBV19 and TRBJ1-5; D gene ambiguous. CDR3 amino acids: CASSIPQRSGNQPQHF. CDR3 coding DNA: TGTGCCAGTAGTATCCCCCAACGGTCGGGCAATCAGCCCCAGCATTTT.